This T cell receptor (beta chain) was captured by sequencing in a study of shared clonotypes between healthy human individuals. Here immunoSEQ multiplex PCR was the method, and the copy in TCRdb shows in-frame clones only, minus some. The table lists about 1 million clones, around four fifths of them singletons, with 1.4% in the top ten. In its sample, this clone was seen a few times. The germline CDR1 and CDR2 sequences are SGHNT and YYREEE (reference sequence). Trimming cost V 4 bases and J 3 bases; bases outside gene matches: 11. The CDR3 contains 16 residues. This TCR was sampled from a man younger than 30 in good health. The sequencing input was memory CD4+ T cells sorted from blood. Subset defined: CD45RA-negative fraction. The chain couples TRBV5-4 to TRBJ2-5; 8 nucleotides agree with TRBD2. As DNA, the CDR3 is TGTGCCAGCAGCCCGGCCGGGAGGGCGACCGAAGAGACCCAGTACTTC. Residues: CASSPAGRATEETQYF.